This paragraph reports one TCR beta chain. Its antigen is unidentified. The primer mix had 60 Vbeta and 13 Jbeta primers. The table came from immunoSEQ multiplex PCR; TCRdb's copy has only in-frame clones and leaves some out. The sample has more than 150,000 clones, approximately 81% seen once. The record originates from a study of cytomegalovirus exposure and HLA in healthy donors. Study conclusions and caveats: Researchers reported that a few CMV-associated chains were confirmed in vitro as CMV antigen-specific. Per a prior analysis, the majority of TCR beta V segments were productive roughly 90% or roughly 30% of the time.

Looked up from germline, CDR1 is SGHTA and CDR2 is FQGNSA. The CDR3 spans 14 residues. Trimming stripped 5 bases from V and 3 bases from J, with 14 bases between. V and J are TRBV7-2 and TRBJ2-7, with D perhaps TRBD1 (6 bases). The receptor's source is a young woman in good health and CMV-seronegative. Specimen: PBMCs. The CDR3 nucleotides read TGTGCCAGCAGCCCCCAGGGACAAGACTACGAGCAGTACTTC. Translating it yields CASSPQGQDYEQYF.